This TCR beta chain was recorded in a study of cytotoxic CD8 clonotypes in ibrutinib-treated CLL (TCRdb year 2021). About the study as a whole: The cohort included about 15 treatment-naive and about a dozen relapsed/refractory patients; under 18 were IGHV unmutated. Responses were partial in roughly 24 patients and complete in 2; after median around 65 months follow-up, around 15 stayed in remission and approximately twelve progressed. Response samples were obtained after a median of roughly 13 months of treatment, with a range of roughly 6 to 36 months. On average, each sample had a few hundred thousand productive templates and under 95,000 productive rearrangements. Of the roughly 86 people in the trial, about 25 had longitudinal samples available. Cryopreserved peripheral blood mononuclear cells were collected at three points: before therapy, at response, and at either sustained remission or disease progression. Patients were still on ibrutinib when every remission and progressive disease sample was collected. The paper's findings and limits, for the study overall: Baseline clonality exceeded that of age-matched healthy donors and correlated strongly with circulating CD8+ T-cell counts. Sampling times were not matched between sustained-remission and progressing patients, and lymph node repertoires were not studied. Clonality rose at ibrutinib response, remained stable during sustained remission, and dropped back toward baseline at progression. Public clonotypes were found to be uncommon and were observed to contract or remain stable during treatment; the increase in clonality was shown to reflect expansion of private clonotypes at ibrutinib response.

The cysteine opens and the phenylalanine closes a CDR3 of 13 amino acids. Only the CDR3 DNA is retained, 39 bases long and in frame from the first base. For CDR1 and CDR2, the germline V gene lists MGHRA and YSYEKL. Trimming costs V 0 bases and J 8 bases, and their ends lie 7 bases apart. A MiSeq instrument was used for deep resolution sequencing, which targeted depths ranging from 1 in 1 million up to 1 in 200,000 T cells, with coverage averaging 10x for each clonotype. The immunoSEQ hsTCRB Kit was used to generate TCR beta libraries. Per the source publication's procedure: ImmunoSEQ Data Assistant and ImmunoSEQ Analyzer were used for data analysis, and V, D and J genes were assigned according to IMGT definitions. Clonality, which ranges from 0 to 1, was calculated by subtracting the normalized Shannon entropy of productive rearrangement frequencies from one. Public clonotype analysis was restricted to overrepresented clonotypes comprising at least 0.05% of each patient's repertoire. About a dozen age-matched healthy donor repertoires from immuneACCESS were used as controls for clonality. TCRdb carries this immuneACCESS record with in-frame sequences only. Its versions omit some clonotypes, under half of them owing to an unresolved V gene in the studies checked, with the rest unexplained. The V and J calls and clone size are taken from that table; D and trimming were inferred from the DNA. For this sample the table gives about 68,000 clones, of which approximately 90% were detected only once. 2.5% to 3.5% of the sample is taken by the ten largest.

This specimen's time point label, interpreted: about eleven months on ibrutinib. For TCR beta library preparation, about 2 micrograms of genomic DNA were isolated from cryopreserved PBMCs. High-throughput TCR beta sequencing was performed on longitudinal blood samples from CLL patients receiving ibrutinib monotherapy. The patients took part in an open-label, single-center phase 2 trial of ibrutinib monotherapy. About this clone: Its antigen remains unidentified. Base-call qualities are not available, and no considerably larger clone is one nucleotide away.

The chain couples TRBV4-1 to TRBJ1-4; no D segment can be confidently identified. The sequence was obtained from a human donor with chronic lymphocytic leukemia. Sample: PBMCs, taken after 12 months of ibrutinib treatment. The nucleotide sequence is given as TGCGCCAGCAGCCAAGAGGGCGACGAAAAACTGTTTTTT. Its protein product is CASSQEGDEKLFF.